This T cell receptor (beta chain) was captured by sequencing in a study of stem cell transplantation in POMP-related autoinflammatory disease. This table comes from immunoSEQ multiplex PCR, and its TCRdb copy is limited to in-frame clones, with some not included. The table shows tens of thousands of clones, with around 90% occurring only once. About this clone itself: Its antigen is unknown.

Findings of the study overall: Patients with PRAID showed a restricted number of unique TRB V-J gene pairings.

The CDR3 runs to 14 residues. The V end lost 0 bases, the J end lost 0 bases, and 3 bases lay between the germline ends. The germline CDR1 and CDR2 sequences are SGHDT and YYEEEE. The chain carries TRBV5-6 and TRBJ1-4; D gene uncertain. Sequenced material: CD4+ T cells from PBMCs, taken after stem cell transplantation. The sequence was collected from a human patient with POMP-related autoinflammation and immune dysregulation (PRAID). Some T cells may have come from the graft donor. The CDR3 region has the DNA TGTGCCAGCAGCTTGGCACCAACTAATGAAAAACTGTTTTTT. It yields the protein CASSLAPTNEKLFF.